The 2 T cell receptor beta chains reported below all come from one sample, sequenced in a study of identical twins. TCRdb analysed the 5' RACE reads with MiXCR anew, one entry per CDR3 protein. The repertoire consists of roughly 250,000 distinct CDR3 sequences, with about 14% occurring once and the leading ten covering approximately 8.2%. The sequenced sample consisted of memory (CD45RO+) T cells sorted from blood. Receptors originate from a woman aged 18 to 35 in good health.

The chain has TRBV3-1 and TRBJ1-2; TRBD1 is a possible D gene (5 bases). The CDR3 is made up of 16 amino acids. CDR1 and CDR2 from the germline V gene are LGHDT and YNNKEL (reference sequence). V dropped 4 bases and J dropped 4 bases, with 19 bases sitting between them. The DNA of the CDR3 is TGTGCCAGCAGCCCCGCCCGCCAGGGATTTGGCTATGGCTACACCTTC. It is translated as CASSPARQGFGYGYTF.

The sample holds a few counts of this clonotype. The chain joins TRBV6-1 to TRBJ2-3, with 7 bases matching TRBD1. Looked up from germline, CDR1 is MNHNS and CDR2 is SASEGT. V trimming: 8 bases; J trimming: 5 bases; junction bases outside the gene matches: 10. The CDR3 loop spans 14 amino acids. The CDR3 nucleotides are TGTGCCAGCTATGAGACAGGGAAGGAAGATACGCAGTATTTT. This codes for CASYETGKEDTQYF.